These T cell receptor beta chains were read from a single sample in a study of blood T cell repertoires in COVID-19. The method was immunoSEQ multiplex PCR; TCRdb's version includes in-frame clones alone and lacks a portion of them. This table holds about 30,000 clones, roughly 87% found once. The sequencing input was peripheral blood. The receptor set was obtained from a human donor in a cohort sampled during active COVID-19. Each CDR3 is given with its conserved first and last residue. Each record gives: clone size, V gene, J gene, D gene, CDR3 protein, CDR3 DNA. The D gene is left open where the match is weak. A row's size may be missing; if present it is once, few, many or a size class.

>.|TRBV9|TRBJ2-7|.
CASSPTSDFYEQYF
TGTGCCAGCAGCCCCACCTCCGACTTCTACGAGCAGTACTTC
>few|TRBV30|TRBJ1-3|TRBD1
CAWTGTAGNTIYF
TGTGCCTGGACAGGGACAGCTGGAAACACCATATATTTT
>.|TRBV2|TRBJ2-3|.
CASSEFVIGDTQYF
TGTGCCAGCAGTGAATTTGTTATCGGAGATACGCAGTATTTT
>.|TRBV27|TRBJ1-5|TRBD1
CASSPRDRGNQPQHF
TGTGCCAGCAGTCCCCGGGACAGGGGAAATCAGCCCCAGCATTTT
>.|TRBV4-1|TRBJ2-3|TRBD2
CASSHAPRRGYTDTQYF
TGCGCCAGCAGCCACGCCCCGAGGCGGGGGTACACAGATACGCAGTATTTT
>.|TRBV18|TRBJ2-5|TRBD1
CASSPRQGVTETQYF
TGTGCCAGCTCACCCCGACAGGGGGTTACGGAGACCCAGTACTTC
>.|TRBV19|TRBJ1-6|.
CATSTGNNNSPLHF
TGTGCCACCTCAACAGGGAACAATAATTCACCCCTCCACTTT
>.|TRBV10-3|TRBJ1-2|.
CAISESSDKFNYGYTF
TGTGCCATCAGTGAGTCCTCGGACAAGTTTAACTATGGCTACACCTTC
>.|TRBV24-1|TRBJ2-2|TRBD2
CATSLGGANTGELFF
TGTGCCACCAGTCTGGGGGGGGCGAACACCGGGGAGCTGTTTTTT
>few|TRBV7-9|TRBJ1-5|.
CASSLESGPQHF
TGTGCCAGCAGCTTAGAGTCGGGGCCCCAGCATTTT
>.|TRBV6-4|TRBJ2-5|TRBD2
CASRDNPTSGSWETQYF
TGTGCCAGCAGGGATAACCCAACTAGCGGGAGTTGGGAGACCCAGTACTTC
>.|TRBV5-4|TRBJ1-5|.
CASSQSGGNQPQHF
TGTGCCAGCAGCCAATCCGGGGGGAATCAGCCCCAGCATTTT
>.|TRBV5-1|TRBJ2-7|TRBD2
CASSLGTSQGNEQYF
TGCGCCAGCAGCTTGGGGACTAGCCAGGGTAACGAGCAGTACTTC
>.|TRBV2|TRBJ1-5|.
CASSHGQPNNQPQHF
TGTGCCAGCAGCCATGGACAGCCTAATAATCAGCCCCAGCATTTT
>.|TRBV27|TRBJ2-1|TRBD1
CASSLGQANGVNEQFF
TGTGCCAGCAGTCTAGGACAGGCGAACGGAGTGAATGAGCAGTTCTTC
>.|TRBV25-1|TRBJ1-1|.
CASSTDTNTEAFF
TGTGCCAGCAGCACGGACACGAACACTGAAGCTTTCTTT
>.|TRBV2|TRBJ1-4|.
CASSERQVSNEKLFF
TGTGCCAGCAGTGAGAGACAGGTGTCTAATGAAAAACTGTTTTTT
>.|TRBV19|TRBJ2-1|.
CASSIGGAGIRNNEQFF
TGTGCCAGTAGTATCGGCGGGGCGGGAATTAGAAACAATGAGCAGTTCTTC
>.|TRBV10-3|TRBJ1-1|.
CAISESPTPGMNTEAFF
TGTGCCATCAGTGAGTCGCCAACACCAGGGATGAACACTGAAGCTTTCTTT
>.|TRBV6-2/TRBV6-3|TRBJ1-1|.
CASSYSWQAGTEAFF
TGTGCCAGCAGTTACTCGTGGCAGGCCGGCACTGAAGCTTTCTTT
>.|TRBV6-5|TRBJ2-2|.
CASRSGAGPGELFF
TGTGCCAGCAGGTCAGGGGCCGGGCCCGGGGAGCTGTTTTTT
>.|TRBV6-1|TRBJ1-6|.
CASSEGSWRGVLDSPLHF
TGTGCCAGCAGTGAAGGATCTTGGCGGGGTGTTCTGGATTCACCCCTCCACTTT
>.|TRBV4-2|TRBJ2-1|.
CASSPYGTPSSYNEQFF
TGTGCCAGCAGCCCGTACGGGACTCCGAGCTCCTACAATGAGCAGTTCTTC
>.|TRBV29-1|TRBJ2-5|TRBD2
CSVLAGERWETQYF
TGCAGCGTGTTAGCGGGAGAGCGGTGGGAGACCCAGTACTTC
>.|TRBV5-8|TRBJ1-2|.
CASSLYRTPNYGYTF
TGTGCCAGCAGCCTGTACAGGACCCCTAACTATGGCTACACCTTC
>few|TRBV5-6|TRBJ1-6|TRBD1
CASSLLPGQGNNSPLHF
TGTGCCAGCAGCTTGTTGCCGGGACAGGGAAATAATTCACCCCTCCACTTT
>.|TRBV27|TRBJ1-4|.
CASSSRGYDEKLFF
TGTGCCAGCAGTTCTAGGGGGTATGATGAAAAACTGTTTTTT
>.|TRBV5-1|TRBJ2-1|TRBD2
CASSPFSGPRNEQFF
TGCGCCAGCAGCCCCTTTAGCGGGCCGCGCAATGAGCAGTTCTTC
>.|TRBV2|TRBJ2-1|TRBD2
CASKLAGGYNEQFF
TGTGCCAGCAAATTAGCGGGAGGGTATAATGAGCAGTTCTTC
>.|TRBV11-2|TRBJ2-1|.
CASSSKQGPYNEQFF
TGTGCCAGCAGCTCAAAACAGGGTCCCTACAATGAGCAGTTCTTC
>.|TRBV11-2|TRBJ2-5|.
CASSSMTGFQETQYF
TGTGCCAGCAGCTCTATGACAGGCTTCCAAGAGACCCAGTACTTC
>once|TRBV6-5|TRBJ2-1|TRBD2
CASSSSLAGAYNEQFF
TGTGCCAGCAGTTCCTCCCTAGCGGGGGCCTACAATGAGCAGTTCTTC
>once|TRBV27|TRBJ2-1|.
CANLSEGVDEQFF
TGTGCCAACTTATCCGAGGGGGTCGATGAGCAGTTCTTC
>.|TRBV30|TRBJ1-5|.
CAWSLQGGNQPQHF
TGTGCCTGGAGTCTACAGGGTGGCAATCAGCCCCAGCATTTT
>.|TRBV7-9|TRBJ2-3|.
CASSRGGRATDTQYF
TGTGCCAGCAGCCGAGGGGGGAGGGCAACAGATACGCAGTATTTT
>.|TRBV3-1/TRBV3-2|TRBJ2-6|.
CAASRAGANVLTF
TGTGCCGCTTCCAGGGCTGGGGCCAACGTCCTGACTTTC
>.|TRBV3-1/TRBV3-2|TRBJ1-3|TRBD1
CASSLDRVSGNTIYF
TGTGCCAGCAGCCTGGACAGGGTCTCTGGAAACACCATATATTTT
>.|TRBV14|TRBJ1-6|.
CASSQRRDNSPLHF
TGTGCCAGCAGCCAGAGAAGAGATAATTCACCCCTCCACTTT
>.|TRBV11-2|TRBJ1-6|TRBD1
CASSLELGQGLSSPLHF
TGTGCCAGCAGCTTAGAACTGGGACAGGGCTTGAGTTCACCCCTCCACTTT
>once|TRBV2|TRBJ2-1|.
CASSAQGLSYNEQFF
TGTGCCAGCAGTGCCCAAGGACTCTCGTACAATGAGCAGTTCTTC
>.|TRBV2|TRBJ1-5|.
CASSLYSNQPQHF
TGTGCCAGCAGTCTGTATAGCAATCAGCCCCAGCATTTT
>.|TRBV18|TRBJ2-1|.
CASSRATEPYNEQFF
TGTGCCAGCTCCCGAGCCACGGAGCCCTACAATGAGCAGTTCTTC